Sequencing of this T cell receptor (beta chain) was carried out in a study of shared clonotypes between healthy human individuals. Study-wide results and caveats: Lower generation probabilities were found for non-shared clonotypes than for those shared by all four donors.

For each subset, genomic DNA was distributed in equal portions over several immunoSEQ plates. Produced via immunoSEQ multiplex PCR; TCRdb's table is partial and in-frame only. The top ten clones hold 0.13% of a sample with millions of clones, approximately 95% of them seen once. Looked up from germline, CDR1 is SGHNT and CDR2 is YENEEA. Trimming took off 1 base at V and 7 bases at J, with 13 bases between the two ends. The CDR3 sequence is 15 residues long. A note on this clone: Its antigen remains unidentified.

This chain connects TRBV11-3 to TRBJ2-2; D may be TRBD2 (5 bases). The sample consisted of naive CD4+ T cells sorted from blood. Subset here: CD45RA+ positively selected. This receptor was identified in a man younger than 35 in good health. CDR3 in amino acids: CASSLGGVNNGELFF. CDR3 in DNA: TGTGCCAGCAGCTTAGGGGGAGTCAATAACGGGGAGCTGTTTTTT.